Each of the 18 T cell receptor beta chains below was sequenced from the same sample in a study of T-cell reconstitution after alpha-beta-depleted transplantation in children. Unique molecular identifiers were incorporated when the TCRbeta library was constructed. TCRdb itself ran the PCR reads through MiXCR, one entry per CDR3 protein. The table has 640,000 or so distinct CDR3 sequences, 16% seen once. This specimen was PBMCs from the stem cell graft donor, taken from the stem cell graft. Receptors were obtained from a human donor who donated a stem cell graft to a child with acute myeloid leukemia.

Ten or more counts support this clonotype. CDR3 residues: CATSGEGLASGELFF. The CDR3 bases are TGTGCCACCAGCGGGGAAGGACTAGCTAGCGGGGAGCTGTTTTTT. This chain connects TRBV15 to TRBJ2-2; 8 bases agree with TRBD2. J gave up 7 bases and V 5 bases, and 9 bases lay outside the gene matches. This CDR3 spans 15 amino acids. Germline-derived CDR1 and CDR2 are LNHNV and YYDKDF (reference sequence).

V gene TRBV30 combines with J gene TRBJ2-7; 9 bases are a match to TRBD2. CDR3 size: 14 residues. Germline V lookup: CDR1 GTSNPN, CDR2 SVGIG (reference sequence). V lost 2 bases, J lost 2 bases, and 4 bases stayed unmatched. The CDR3 DNA reads as TGTGCCTGGAGTAGACTAGCGGAAACCTACGAGCAGTACTTC. Its protein is CAWSRLAETYEQYF.

This clonotype was observed a few times. The chain is built from TRBV29-1 and TRBJ1-3; no clear D gene. Looked up from germline, CDR1 is SQVTM and CDR2 is ANQGSEA. This CDR3 has 14 residues. V was cut by 5 bases and J by 0 bases, with 11 bases left in between. The CDR3 spells CSVLTPDSGNTIYF. The CDR3, as DNA: TGCAGCGTTTTGACACCGGACTCTGGAAACACCATATATTTT.

This clonotype was counted once. The V call is TRBV20-1, the J call TRBJ2-1, with D perhaps given as TRBD1 or TRBD2 (5 bases each). Germline CDR1 and CDR2: DFQATT and SNEGSKA (reference sequence). V gave up 5 bases and J gave up 4 bases, with 15 bases separating them. The CDR3 extends over 14 amino acids. CDR3 region: CSAPGPMIYNEQFF. The CDR3 DNA reads TGCAGTGCTCCGGGACCGATGATTTACAATGAGCAGTTCTTC.

This clonotype came up many times. The V and J genes are TRBV27 and TRBJ2-2, with a tentative D call TRBD2 (6 bases). CDR1 and CDR2 from the germline V gene are MNHEY and SMNVEV (reference sequence). With 3 bases removed from V and 6 bases from J, the gap between germline ends came to 14 bases. The CDR3 consists of 15 residues. The CDR3 nucleotides read TGTGCCAGCAGTTTGGGGGGAGGAGTTCCCGGGGAGCTGTTTTTT. It translates to CASSLGGGVPGELFF.

The table lists this clonotype with a few counts. The rearrangement links TRBV21-1 to TRBJ2-3; TRBD1, the table's D call, lacks a check against the DNA. TRBV21-1 is a pseudogene. This CDR3 has 16 amino acids. The CDR3 here is CASSKVCGQGTDTQYF. The CDR3 DNA sequence: TGTGCCAGCAGCAAAGTGTGCGGACAGGGGACAGATACGCAGTATTTT.

CDR3 amino acids: CASSLVRTLNTGELFF. In DNA, the CDR3 is TGTGCCAGCAGCTTAGTGCGGACACTGAACACCGGGGAGCTGTTTTTT. This sequence joins TRBV7-2 and TRBJ2-2; possibly TRBD1 for D (5 bases). The CDR3 contains 16 residues. V lost 1 base, J lost 1 base, and 10 bases lay in between. Per germline, CDR1 SGHTA and CDR2 FQGNSA. Full variable domain (missing parts from reference TRBV7-2 and TRBJ2-2): GAGVSQSPSNKVTEKGKDVELRCDPISGHTALYWYRQSLGQGLEFLIYFQGNSAPDKSGLPSDRFSAERTGGSVSTLTIQRTQQEDSAVYLCASSLVRTLNTGELFFGEGSRLTVL.

This clonotype was seen a few times. This chain connects TRBV18 to TRBJ1-1, with a possible D match to TRBD1 (5 bases). CDR1 and CDR2 from the germline V gene are KGHSH and LQKENI. V gave up 2 bases and J gave up 1 base, with 11 bases separating them. The CDR3 loop spans 15 amino acids. The CDR3 region is CASSPKGDGNTEAFF. DNA of the CDR3: TGTGCCAGCTCACCAAAAGGGGACGGGAACACTGAAGCTTTCTTT.

For this clonotype: The germline gene is not matched at one end of the junction; a read error may be the cause. The chain recombines TRBV20-1 with TRBJ1-4; D unclear. The CDR3 runs 14 residues. CDR1 and CDR2 from the germline V gene are DFQATT and SNEGSKA (reference sequence). This CDR3 is CSAALIEGYEKPFF. The CDR3 nucleotides read TGCAGTGCTGCCCTGATAGAGGGCTATGAAAAACCGTTTTTT.

This chain connects TRBV27 to TRBJ2-5; the D gene could be TRBD1 or TRBD2 (5 bases each). Germline-derived CDR1 and CDR2 are MNHEY and SMNVEV (reference sequence). Between the trimmed V and J ends, which lost 4 bases and 2 bases, there was a span of 14 bases. The CDR3 runs to 15 residues. CDR3 sequence reads: CASSSPAGAQETQYF. CDR3 coding DNA: TGTGCCAGCAGTTCCCCGGCCGGGGCGCAAGAGACCCAGTACTTC.

This clonotype occurred once. This chain connects TRBV12-3 or TRBV12-4 to TRBJ2-3; TRBD2 agrees at 9 bases. The CDR3 runs to 14 residues. Losses at the gene ends were 6 bases for V and 7 bases for J; bases not matched to a gene: 8. The CDR3 sequence is CASSRSGGSNTQYF. The CDR3 DNA reads TGTGCCAGCAGCCGTAGCGGGGGCTCAAATACGCAGTATTTT.

This clonotype was seen a few times. The chain couples TRBV28 to TRBJ1-5; D remains ambiguous. The V end was cut by 6 bases, the J end by 8 bases, with 14 bases between. The CDR3 runs 13 residues. Germline CDR1 MDHEN, CDR2 SYDVKM. CDR3 bases: TGTGCCAGCAGCCATCAGGTGACGGAGCCCCAGCATTTT. Its protein product is CASSHQVTEPQHF.

J is TRBJ1-1 and V is TRBV5-1; tentative D call: TRBD1 (5 bases). This CDR3 is built from 16 residues. Deletions cut 0 bases from V and 0 bases from J, with 12 bases between. The germline V gene encodes CDR1 SGHRS and CDR2 YFSETQ. The CDR3 region has the DNA TGCGCCAGCAGCTTGGGCAACGGGGCCTTGAACACTGAAGCTTTCTTT. Amino acid sequence: CASSLGNGALNTEAFF.

To note about this clonotype: Possible read error: a much larger clone is one base away. This chain joins TRBV10-3 and TRBJ1-6; D remains ambiguous. The CDR3 runs 16 residues. Germline V gene lookup returns CDR1 ENHRY and CDR2 SYGVKD. The V end lost 0 bases, the J end lost 18 bases, and 24 bases lay between the germline ends. The CDR3, as DNA: TGTGCCATCAGTGAGTCTGGGAGACGCACTATGTCGGCCCCCCACTTT. Translated: CAISESGRRTMSAPHF.

Ten or more counts support this clonotype. This CDR3 is CASSLQRGLNTGELFF. CDR3 nucleotides: TGTGCCAGCAGCTTACAGAGGGGCCTTAACACCGGGGAGCTGTTTTTT. This chain connects TRBV7-2 to TRBJ2-2, with D tentatively TRBD1 or TRBD2 (5 bases each). Trimming shortened V by 2 bases and J by 2 bases, and 12 bases separated the two germline ends. The CDR3 extends over 16 amino acids. Germline V CDR1 and CDR2: SGHTA, FQGNSA.

This clonotype was recorded a few times. This sequence joins TRBV12-3 or TRBV12-4 and TRBJ2-5; no definite D call. V was pared by 4 bases and J by 5 bases, with 20 bases between. This CDR3 is 16 amino acids long. The CDR3 region is CASSSSPSELWETQYF. The CDR3 bases are TGTGCCAGCAGTTCTAGTCCCTCTGAGCTATGGGAGACCCAGTACTTC.

This clonotype was found a few times. The gene calls are TRBV7-8 and TRBJ1-4; 7 bases map to TRBD1. With 2 bases clipped from V and 6 bases from J, the junction kept 9 bases outside the gene matches. The germline V gene encodes CDR1 SGHVS and CDR2 FQNEAQ. The CDR3 has 16 amino acids. The CDR3 region has the DNA TGTGCCAGCAGCTTAATAAGGGGACAGCCCTATGAAAAACTGTTTTTT. Translated, it gives CASSLIRGQPYEKLFF.

In this sample, this clonotype turned up many times. The rearrangement uses TRBV20-1 and TRBJ2-1, with a tentative D call TRBD1 (6 bases). Germline values: CDR1 DFQATT, CDR2 SNEGSKA (reference sequence). This CDR3 has 13 residues. Trimming left V 4 bases short and J 7 bases short, with 14 bases between. CDR3 sequence reads: CSAISGTNNEQFF. CDR3 sequence (DNA): TGCAGTGCTATTTCCGGGACAAATAATGAGCAGTTCTTC.